The clone carrying this TCR beta chain was found many times. What it binds is unknown. Germline CDR1 reads SQVTM; CDR2 reads ANQGSEA. Trimming shortened V by 7 bases and J by 4 bases, and 8 bases separated the two germline ends. The CDR3 length is 10 residues. This entry comes from a study of CD8 T cells in ankylosing spondylitis. Libraries for TCR beta were made by quantitative 5'-RACE with molecular barcodes. TCRdb fed the 5' RACE reads into MiXCR, producing one record per CDR3 protein. The data hold just under 95,000 distinct CDR3 sequences, with about 9% observed a single time. Study-wide results and limits: Previous work reported some of these motif variants in the synovial fluid and blood of reactive arthritis. Matched ankylosing spondylitis synovial fluid reportedly showed significant enrichment of disease-linked clones. Blood from ankylosing spondylitis patients appeared to carry a characteristic roughly eight-variant TCR beta motif.

The chain combines TRBV29-1 with TRBJ2-7; D is perhaps TRBD1 (6 bases). Material: blood, either unsorted or a sorted T cell fraction (not recorded which). The TCR comes from a male donor with ankylosing spondylitis or in good health (not recorded which). The CDR3 loop is CSAGEYEQYF. CDR3 DNA: TGCAGCGCAGGGGAATACGAGCAGTACTTC.